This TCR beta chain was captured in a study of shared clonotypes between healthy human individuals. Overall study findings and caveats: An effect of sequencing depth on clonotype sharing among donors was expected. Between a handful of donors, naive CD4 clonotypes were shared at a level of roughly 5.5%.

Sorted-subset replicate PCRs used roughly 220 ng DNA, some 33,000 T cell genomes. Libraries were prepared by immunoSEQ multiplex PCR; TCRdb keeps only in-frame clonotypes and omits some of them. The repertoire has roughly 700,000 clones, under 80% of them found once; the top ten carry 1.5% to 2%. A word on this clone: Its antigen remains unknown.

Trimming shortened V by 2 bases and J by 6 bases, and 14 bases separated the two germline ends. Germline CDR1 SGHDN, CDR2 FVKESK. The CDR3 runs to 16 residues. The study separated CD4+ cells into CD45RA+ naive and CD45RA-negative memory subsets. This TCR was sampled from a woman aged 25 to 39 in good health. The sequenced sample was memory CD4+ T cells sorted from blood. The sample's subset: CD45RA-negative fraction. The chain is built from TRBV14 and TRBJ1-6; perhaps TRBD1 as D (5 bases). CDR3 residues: CASSQFSGTPNSPLHF. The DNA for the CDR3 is TGTGCCAGCAGCCAATTTTCCGGGACCCCTAATTCACCCCTCCACTTT. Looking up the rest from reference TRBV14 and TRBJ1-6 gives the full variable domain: EAGVTQFPSHSVIEKGQTVTLRCDPISGHDNLYWYRRVMGKEIKFLLHFVKESKQDESGMPNNRFLAERTGGTYSTLKVQPAELEDSGVYFCASSQFSGTPNSPLHFGNGTRLTVT.